These T cell receptor beta chains were read from a single sample in a study of memory CD8 T cells in hepatitis C reinfection. Using immunoSEQ multiplex PCR, the repertoire was profiled, and TCRdb retains in-frame clones only, with some absent. The table lists over 45,000 clones, just under 90% of them singletons. The material sequenced was naive CD8+ T cells sorted from blood. These receptors were obtained from a man aged 18 to 30 with hepatitis C virus infection. CDR3s include the opening cysteine and the closing phenylalanine or tryptophan. The D gene is left open where the match is weak. Size is stated for part of the rows, as once, few or many counts, or as a class when the clone is expanded.

clone_size: -
d_call: TRBD1
j_call: TRBJ2-1
v_call: TRBV29-1
cdr3_aa: CSVEWSHRGIVNEQFF
cdr3_nt: TGCAGCGTTGAATGGTCTCACAGGGGGATCGTCAATGAGCAGTTCTTC

clone_size: -
d_call: TRBD1
j_call: TRBJ1-2
v_call: TRBV19
cdr3_aa: CASRDRGNYGYTF
cdr3_nt: TGTGCCAGTAGAGACAGGGGTAACTATGGCTACACCTTC

clone_size: -
d_call: -
j_call: TRBJ1-1
v_call: TRBV5-1
cdr3_aa: CASSLRGTNTEAFF
cdr3_nt: TGCGCCAGCAGCTTGAGGGGCACCAACACTGAAGCTTTCTTT

clone_size: -
d_call: TRBD2
j_call: TRBJ2-1
v_call: TRBV4-1
cdr3_aa: CASTSGGAFDEQFF
cdr3_nt: TGCGCCAGCACCAGCGGGGGGGCTTTCGATGAGCAGTTCTTC

clone_size: once
d_call: TRBD1
j_call: TRBJ2-1
v_call: TRBV6-5
cdr3_aa: CASSYGTGGYEQFF
cdr3_nt: TGTGCCAGCAGTTATGGGACAGGGGGCTATGAGCAGTTCTTC

clone_size: -
d_call: -
j_call: TRBJ2-1
v_call: TRBV7-9
cdr3_aa: CASSFRTESYNEQFF
cdr3_nt: TGTGCCAGCAGCTTCCGGACAGAATCCTACAATGAGCAGTTCTTC

clone_size: -
d_call: -
j_call: TRBJ2-5
v_call: TRBV28
cdr3_aa: CASSPTSDSQYQETQYF
cdr3_nt: TGTGCCAGCAGTCCTACCTCGGACTCTCAGTACCAAGAGACCCAGTACTTC

clone_size: -
d_call: -
j_call: TRBJ1-1
v_call: TRBV10-3
cdr3_aa: CAIKWGGREGTEAFF
cdr3_nt: TGTGCCATCAAATGGGGGGGGAGGGAGGGCACTGAAGCTTTCTTT

clone_size: -
d_call: TRBD2
j_call: TRBJ2-7
v_call: TRBV7-9
cdr3_aa: CASSFGGVRGWEGYEQYF
cdr3_nt: TGTGCCAGCAGCTTTGGTGGGGTTAGAGGGTGGGAGGGCTACGAGCAGTACTTC

clone_size: -
d_call: -
j_call: TRBJ1-6
v_call: TRBV7-9
cdr3_aa: CASSFDSSYNSPLHF
cdr3_nt: TGTGCCAGCAGCTTCGACAGCTCCTATAATTCACCCCTCCACTTT

clone_size: -
d_call: TRBD1
j_call: TRBJ2-5
v_call: TRBV5-5
cdr3_aa: CASSSPGQGVETQYF
cdr3_nt: TGTGCCAGCAGCTCGCCGGGACAGGGGGTAGAGACCCAGTACTTC

clone_size: few
d_call: -
j_call: TRBJ1-1
v_call: TRBV5-5
cdr3_aa: CASRRGNPNTEAFF
cdr3_nt: TGTGCCAGCAGACGAGGAAACCCGAACACTGAAGCTTTCTTT

clone_size: -
d_call: -
j_call: TRBJ2-2
v_call: TRBV12-5
cdr3_aa: CASGQSNTGELFF
cdr3_nt: TGTGCTAGTGGACAGTCGAACACCGGGGAGCTGTTTTTT

clone_size: -
d_call: -
j_call: TRBJ2-7
v_call: TRBV14
cdr3_aa: CASRDSYHEQYF
cdr3_nt: TGTGCCAGCCGGGATTCTTACCACGAGCAGTACTTC

clone_size: -
d_call: -
j_call: TRBJ2-1
v_call: TRBV6-1
cdr3_aa: CASSEYRSSYNEQFF
cdr3_nt: TGTGCCAGCAGTGAATACAGGAGCTCCTACAATGAGCAGTTCTTC

clone_size: few
d_call: TRBD1
j_call: TRBJ1-1
v_call: TRBV13
cdr3_aa: CASSHQGAEAFF
cdr3_nt: TGTGCCAGCAGCCATCAGGGGGCTGAAGCTTTCTTT

clone_size: -
d_call: TRBD1
j_call: TRBJ2-7
v_call: TRBV7-2
cdr3_aa: CASSGDSHYEQYF
cdr3_nt: TGTGCCAGCAGCGGGGACAGCCACTACGAGCAGTACTTC

clone_size: -
d_call: TRBD2
j_call: TRBJ2-1
v_call: TRBV27
cdr3_aa: CASSSSGPYNEQFF
cdr3_nt: TGTGCCAGCAGTTCTAGCGGGCCGTACAATGAGCAGTTCTTC

clone_size: -
d_call: TRBD2
j_call: TRBJ2-1
v_call: TRBV5-6
cdr3_aa: CASSPLAGGGNEQFF
cdr3_nt: TGTGCCAGCAGCCCACTAGCGGGAGGGGGCAATGAGCAGTTCTTC

clone_size: -
d_call: TRBD2
j_call: TRBJ2-7
v_call: TRBV19
cdr3_aa: CASGPSGSLEQYF
cdr3_nt: TGTGCCAGTGGCCCTAGCGGGAGTCTCGAGCAGTACTTC

clone_size: -
d_call: TRBD2
j_call: TRBJ2-1
v_call: TRBV4-1
cdr3_aa: CASSPGLAGPSPLNEQFF
cdr3_nt: TGCGCCAGCAGCCCGGGACTAGCGGGACCCAGCCCACTCAATGAGCAGTTCTTC

clone_size: -
d_call: -
j_call: TRBJ1-1
v_call: TRBV9
cdr3_aa: CASSAKNTEAFF
cdr3_nt: TGTGCCAGCAGCGCCAAGAACACTGAAGCTTTCTTT

clone_size: -
d_call: TRBD2
j_call: TRBJ2-7
v_call: TRBV11-2
cdr3_aa: CASSLEGGLAGAEQYF
cdr3_nt: TGTGCCAGCAGCTTAGAAGGTGGTCTAGCGGGAGCCGAGCAGTACTTC

clone_size: -
d_call: TRBD1
j_call: TRBJ1-2
v_call: TRBV9
cdr3_aa: CASSLGQNYGYTF
cdr3_nt: TGTGCCAGCAGCTTGGGACAGAACTATGGCTACACCTTC

clone_size: -
d_call: TRBD2
j_call: TRBJ2-5
v_call: TRBV7-9
cdr3_aa: CASSFSRGGQETQYF
cdr3_nt: TGTGCCAGCAGCTTCTCCCGGGGGGGCCAAGAGACCCAGTACTTC

clone_size: -
d_call: -
j_call: TRBJ2-1
v_call: TRBV5-1
cdr3_aa: CASSSLGQPNEQFF
cdr3_nt: TGCGCCAGCAGCTCCCTGGGACAACCAAATGAGCAGTTCTTC

clone_size: -
d_call: -
j_call: TRBJ2-1
v_call: TRBV27
cdr3_aa: CASSPTASNYNEQFF
cdr3_nt: TGTGCCAGCAGTCCCACCGCGTCAAACTACAATGAGCAGTTCTTC

clone_size: -
d_call: -
j_call: TRBJ2-2
v_call: TRBV7-6
cdr3_aa: CASSLPGGWELFF
cdr3_nt: TGTGCCAGCAGCTTACCGGGGGGCTGGGAGCTGTTTTTT

clone_size: -
d_call: -
j_call: TRBJ1-6
v_call: TRBV6-5
cdr3_aa: CASTGLSSYNSPLHF
cdr3_nt: TGTGCCAGCACAGGACTTAGCTCCTATAATTCACCCCTCCACTTT

clone_size: -
d_call: -
j_call: TRBJ1-5
v_call: TRBV4-2
cdr3_aa: CASSQEQGGNQPQHF
cdr3_nt: TGTGCCAGCAGCCAAGAACAGGGTGGCAATCAGCCCCAGCATTTT

clone_size: -
d_call: TRBD1
j_call: TRBJ2-7
v_call: TRBV7-2
cdr3_aa: CASSFRGSSYEQYF
cdr3_nt: TGTGCCAGCAGCTTCAGGGGGAGCTCCTACGAGCAGTACTTC

clone_size: -
d_call: -
j_call: TRBJ2-3
v_call: TRBV29-1
cdr3_aa: CSVEWSGTSTDTQYF
cdr3_nt: TGCAGCGTTGAATGGTCAGGTACCAGCACAGATACGCAGTATTTT

clone_size: few
d_call: TRBD1
j_call: TRBJ1-4
v_call: TRBV6-5
cdr3_aa: CASSPGQGNEKLFF
cdr3_nt: TGTGCCAGCAGTCCGGGACAGGGGAATGAAAAACTGTTTTTT

clone_size: -
d_call: -
j_call: TRBJ1-3
v_call: TRBV29-1
cdr3_aa: CSVGGGSGNTIYF
cdr3_nt: TGCAGCGTTGGTGGCGGCTCTGGAAACACCATATATTTT

clone_size: -
d_call: TRBD1
j_call: TRBJ2-5
v_call: TRBV4-1
cdr3_aa: CASSQEGGRVGETQYF
cdr3_nt: TGCGCCAGCAGCCAAGAAGGGGGCAGGGTGGGAGAGACCCAGTACTTC

clone_size: -
d_call: TRBD2
j_call: TRBJ2-7
v_call: TRBV27
cdr3_aa: CASSRDYSYEQYF
cdr3_nt: TGTGCCAGCAGTAGGGACTACTCCTACGAGCAGTACTTC

clone_size: -
d_call: -
j_call: TRBJ1-5
v_call: TRBV4-2
cdr3_aa: CASSHVGAQNSLNQPQHF
cdr3_nt: TGTGCCAGCAGCCATGTGGGGGCCCAGAACTCGCTTAATCAGCCCCAGCATTTT

clone_size: -
d_call: TRBD1
j_call: TRBJ1-6
v_call: TRBV5-1
cdr3_aa: CASSLGDRGPFSPLHF
cdr3_nt: TGCGCCAGCAGCTTGGGGGACAGGGGTCCTTTCTCACCCCTCCACTTT

clone_size: -
d_call: TRBD2
j_call: TRBJ2-1
v_call: TRBV7-2
cdr3_aa: CASSLERESYNEQFF
cdr3_nt: TGTGCCAGCAGCTTAGAGCGGGAGAGCTACAATGAGCAGTTCTTC

clone_size: -
d_call: -
j_call: TRBJ2-3
v_call: TRBV30
cdr3_aa: CAWSVLTDTQYF
cdr3_nt: TGTGCCTGGAGTGTCCTCACAGATACGCAGTATTTT

clone_size: -
d_call: -
j_call: TRBJ2-2
v_call: TRBV5-1
cdr3_aa: CASSLQENTGELFF
cdr3_nt: TGCGCCAGCAGCTTACAGGAGAACACCGGGGAGCTGTTTTTT